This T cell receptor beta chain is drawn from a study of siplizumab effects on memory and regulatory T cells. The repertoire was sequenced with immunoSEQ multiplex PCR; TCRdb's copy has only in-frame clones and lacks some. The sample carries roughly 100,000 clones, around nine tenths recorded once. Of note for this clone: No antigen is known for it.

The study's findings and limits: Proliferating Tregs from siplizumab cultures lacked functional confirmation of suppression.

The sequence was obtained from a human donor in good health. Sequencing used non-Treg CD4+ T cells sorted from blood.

The CDR3 coding sequence is TGTGCCAGCAGCCAAGGACTAGCAGGTTACGAGCAGTACTTC. This sequence encodes CASSQGLAGYEQYF. This chain joins TRBV4-2 and TRBJ2-7; 7 bases align to TRBD2. The junction had 4 bases not matched to a gene; V was cut back by 1 base and J by 4 bases. CDR1 is LGHNA and CDR2 is YNFKEQ in the germline V gene. The CDR3 runs to 14 residues.